The rows below give T cell receptor beta chains drawn from one sample of a study of cytomegalovirus exposure and HLA in healthy donors. Measured with immunoSEQ multiplex PCR; TCRdb has only the in-frame clones, and not every one. The sample has 130,000 to 150,000 clones, about 90% seen once. The sample consisted of PBMCs. The receptor source for this set is a woman aged 25 to 45 in good health and CMV-seropositive. CDR3s include the opening cysteine and the closing phenylalanine or tryptophan. Fields, in order: V gene, CDR3 length, CDR3 protein.

v_call: TRBV2; cdr3_length: 13; cdr3_aa: CASSERGGETQYF
v_call: TRBV9; cdr3_length: 16; cdr3_aa: CASSARGRRLYNEQFF
v_call: TRBV27; cdr3_length: 13; cdr3_aa: CASSLRGSYGYTF
v_call: TRBV11-3; cdr3_length: 14; cdr3_aa: CASSLDRGGNEQFF
v_call: TRBV6-1; cdr3_length: 15; cdr3_aa: CASSEGTGGNEKLFF
v_call: TRBV25-1; cdr3_length: 18; cdr3_aa: CASSEFLGAGATNEKLFF
v_call: TRBV7-2; cdr3_length: 13; cdr3_aa: CASSLNYYSPLHF
v_call: TRBV6-1; cdr3_length: 15; cdr3_aa: CASSPGQLKTHEQYF
v_call: TRBV15; cdr3_length: 17; cdr3_aa: CATSRDAATGEADTQYF
v_call: TRBV13; cdr3_length: 16; cdr3_aa: CASSLLGDSFAGELFF
v_call: TRBV10-3; cdr3_length: 16; cdr3_aa: CATRQSPGQGAMGQYF
v_call: TRBV7-6; cdr3_length: 14; cdr3_aa: CASSLVGGTDTQYF
v_call: TRBV5-1; cdr3_length: 14; cdr3_aa: CASSLAGGEGGYTF
v_call: TRBV6-6; cdr3_length: 13; cdr3_aa: CATTGGANTEAFF
v_call: TRBV6-1; cdr3_length: 12; cdr3_aa: CASSDQGYEQYF
v_call: TRBV25-1; cdr3_length: 14; cdr3_aa: CASTGTGSADTQYF
v_call: TRBV11-2; cdr3_length: 14; cdr3_aa: CASSLGTTNQPQHF
v_call: TRBV12-5; cdr3_length: 14; cdr3_aa: CASSRGQDNSPLHF
v_call: TRBV12-5; cdr3_length: 19; cdr3_aa: CASGLVPDGRLRGTDTQYF
v_call: TRBV27; cdr3_length: 13; cdr3_aa: CASSLGGTYEQYF
v_call: TRBV10-3; cdr3_length: 16; cdr3_aa: CAMKASAGGPTGELFF
v_call: TRBV2; cdr3_length: 18; cdr3_aa: CASSDPLPSVGLYNEQFF
v_call: TRBV6-1; cdr3_length: 15; cdr3_aa: CASSEAQRVSDTQYF
v_call: TRBV27; cdr3_length: 14; cdr3_aa: CASSPGTGHYEQYF
v_call: TRBV5-6; cdr3_length: 15; cdr3_aa: CASTSFRRARETQYF
v_call: TRBV27; cdr3_length: 14; cdr3_aa: CASSPRGLYYGYTF
v_call: TRBV7-9; cdr3_length: 15; cdr3_aa: CASSLAVGQGVGYTF
v_call: TRBV4-1; cdr3_length: 15; cdr3_aa: CASTHEAGGRNEQFF
v_call: TRBV15; cdr3_length: 16; cdr3_aa: CATSRVGGEMNTEAFF
v_call: TRBV19; cdr3_length: 12; cdr3_aa: CATSAGVYEQYF
v_call: TRBV7-2; cdr3_length: 13; cdr3_aa: CASSRMAQETQYF
v_call: TRBV19; cdr3_length: 15; cdr3_aa: CASSSNRGSSYEQYF
v_call: TRBV5-6; cdr3_length: 13; cdr3_aa: CASSLYIQETQYF
v_call: TRBV10-3; cdr3_length: 15; cdr3_aa: CAIRDKDGRAYEQYF
v_call: TRBV2; cdr3_length: 15; cdr3_aa: CASIRSGREIETQYF
v_call: TRBV5-4; cdr3_length: 16; cdr3_aa: CASTRYSGSFTDTQYF
v_call: TRBV6-6; cdr3_length: 14; cdr3_aa: CASRGTVVNEKLFF
v_call: TRBV2; cdr3_length: 14; cdr3_aa: CAGLAGLIADTQYF
v_call: TRBV28; cdr3_length: 14; cdr3_aa: CASSLSTPSYEQYF
v_call: TRBV7-3; cdr3_length: 13; cdr3_aa: CASSLTPGDEQYF
v_call: TRBV6-1; cdr3_length: 12; cdr3_aa: CASSELADTQYF
v_call: TRBV7-3; cdr3_length: 15; cdr3_aa: CASSLRKGRIVSRTF
v_call: TRBV15; cdr3_length: 13; cdr3_aa: CATSRDLAAEQYF
v_call: TRBV7-8; cdr3_length: 16; cdr3_aa: CASSLVGRAGIGELFF
v_call: TRBV7-9; cdr3_length: 15; cdr3_aa: CASSFTSGNFYEQYF
v_call: TRBV5-6; cdr3_length: 14; cdr3_aa: CASSILGANYGYTF
v_call: TRBV10-3; cdr3_length: 14; cdr3_aa: CAISEWDRGQEQYF
v_call: TRBV5-1; cdr3_length: 18; cdr3_aa: CASSFGTGPNVGGDTQYF
v_call: TRBV4-1; cdr3_length: 15; cdr3_aa: CASSMGQGVPYEQYF
v_call: TRBV15; cdr3_length: 15; cdr3_aa: CATSRHVGGGETQYF
v_call: TRBV7-3; cdr3_length: 19; cdr3_aa: CASSVAPWTGGSNTGELFF
v_call: TRBV19; cdr3_length: 16; cdr3_aa: CASSAPQGTSRYGYTF
v_call: TRBV28; cdr3_length: 11; cdr3_aa: CASNGGHEQYF
v_call: TRBV7-8; cdr3_length: 14; cdr3_aa: CASRLFRGRETQYF
v_call: TRBV11-2; cdr3_length: 13; cdr3_aa: CASSLNLQNEQFF
v_call: TRBV6-1; cdr3_length: 12; cdr3_aa: CASRGAGNTIYF
v_call: TRBV2; cdr3_length: 14; cdr3_aa: CASSARGAQETQYF
v_call: TRBV10-3; cdr3_length: 14; cdr3_aa: CAISPTDGLPREYF
v_call: TRBV5-4; cdr3_length: 14; cdr3_aa: CASSPRDGGNEQFF